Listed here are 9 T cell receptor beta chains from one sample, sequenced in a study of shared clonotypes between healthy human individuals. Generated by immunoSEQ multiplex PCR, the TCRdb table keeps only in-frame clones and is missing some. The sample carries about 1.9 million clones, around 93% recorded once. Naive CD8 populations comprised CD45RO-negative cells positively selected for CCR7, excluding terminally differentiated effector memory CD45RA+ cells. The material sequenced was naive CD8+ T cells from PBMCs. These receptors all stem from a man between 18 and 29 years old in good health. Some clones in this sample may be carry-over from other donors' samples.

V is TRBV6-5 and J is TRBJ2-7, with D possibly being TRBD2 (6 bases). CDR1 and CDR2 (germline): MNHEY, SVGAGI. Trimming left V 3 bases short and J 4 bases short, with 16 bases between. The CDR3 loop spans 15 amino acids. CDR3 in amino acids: CASSYGTAGPYEQYF. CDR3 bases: TGTGCCAGCAGTTATGGAACGGCGGGGCCTTACGAGCAGTACTTC.

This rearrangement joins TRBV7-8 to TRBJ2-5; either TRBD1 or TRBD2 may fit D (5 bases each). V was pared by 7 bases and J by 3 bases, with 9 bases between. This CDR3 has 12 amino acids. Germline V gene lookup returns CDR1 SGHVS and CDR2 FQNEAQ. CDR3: CASMVGEETQYF. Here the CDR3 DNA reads TGTGCCAGCATGGTGGGGGAAGAGACCCAGTACTTC.

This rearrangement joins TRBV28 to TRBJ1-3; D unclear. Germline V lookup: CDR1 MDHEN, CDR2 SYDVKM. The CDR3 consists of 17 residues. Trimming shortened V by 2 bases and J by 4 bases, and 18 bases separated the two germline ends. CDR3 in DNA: TGTGCCAGCAGTTTAATCCTCGGGGTACGGGAGGGAAACACCATATATTTT. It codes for CASSLILGVREGNTIYF.

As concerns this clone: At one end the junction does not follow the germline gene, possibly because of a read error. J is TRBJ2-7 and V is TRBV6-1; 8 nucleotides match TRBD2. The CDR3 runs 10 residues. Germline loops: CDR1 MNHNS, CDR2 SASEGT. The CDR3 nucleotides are TGTGCCAGCAGTAAGGGACTAGGGGACTTC. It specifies CASSKGLGDF.

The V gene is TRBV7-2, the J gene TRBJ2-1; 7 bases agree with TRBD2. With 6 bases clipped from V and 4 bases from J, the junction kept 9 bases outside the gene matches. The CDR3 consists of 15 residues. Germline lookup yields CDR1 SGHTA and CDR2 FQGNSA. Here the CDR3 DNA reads TGTGCCAGCAGGCCGGGAGCGGGAACTTACAATGAGCAGTTCTTC. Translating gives CASRPGAGTYNEQFF.

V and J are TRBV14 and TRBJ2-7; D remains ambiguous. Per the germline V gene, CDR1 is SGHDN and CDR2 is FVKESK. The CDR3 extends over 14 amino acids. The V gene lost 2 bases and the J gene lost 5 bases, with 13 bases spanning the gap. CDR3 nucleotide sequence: TGTGCCAGCAGCCAACTCCCGCAGTTCCACGAGCAGTACTTC. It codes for CASSQLPQFHEQYF.

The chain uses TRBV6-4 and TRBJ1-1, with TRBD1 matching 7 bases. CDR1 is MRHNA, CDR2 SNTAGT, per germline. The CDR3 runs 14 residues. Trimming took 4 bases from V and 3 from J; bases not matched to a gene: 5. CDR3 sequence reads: CASSVTGEDTEAFF. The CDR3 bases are TGTGCCAGCAGTGTCACAGGGGAAGACACTGAAGCTTTCTTT.

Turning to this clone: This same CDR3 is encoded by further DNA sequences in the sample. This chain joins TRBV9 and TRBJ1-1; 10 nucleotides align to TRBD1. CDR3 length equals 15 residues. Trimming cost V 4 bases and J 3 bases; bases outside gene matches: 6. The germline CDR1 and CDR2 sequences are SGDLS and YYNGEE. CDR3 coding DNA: TGTGCCAGCAGCAGCCGGACAGGGGGGGACACTGAAGCTTTCTTT. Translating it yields CASSSRTGGDTEAFF.

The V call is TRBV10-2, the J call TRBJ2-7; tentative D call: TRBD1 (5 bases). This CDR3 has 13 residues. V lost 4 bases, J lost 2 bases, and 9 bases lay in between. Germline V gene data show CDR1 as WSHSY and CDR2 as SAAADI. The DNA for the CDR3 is TGCGCCAGCAGTGTGACAGCCACCTACGAGCAGTACTTC. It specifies CASSVTATYEQYF.